This is a list of T cell receptor beta chains from one sample in a study of CD8 T cells in Susac syndrome. TCRdb re-analysed the immunoSEQ multiplex PCR reads in MiXCR, keeping a single row per CDR3 protein. The data hold 70,000 or so distinct CDR3 sequences, with 85% to 95% observed a single time. Sequencing was done on a sample of CD8+ T cells from PBMCs. The receptor source for this set is a human donor with multiple sclerosis. Both conserved end residues are part of each CDR3. A D gene is named only where the DNA matches it firmly. Clone size is not always given. Where it is, it says once, few, many or a class for expanded clones.

d_gene: TRBD1
v_gene: TRBV4-3
j_gene: TRBJ1-2
abundance: few
CDR3aa: CASSQVEGAPVGYTF
CDR3nt: TGCGCCAGCAGCCAAGTCGAGGGGGCGCCGGTTGGCTACACCTTC

d_gene: .
v_gene: TRBV12-3/TRBV12-4
j_gene: TRBJ1-1
abundance: .
CDR3aa: CASSLVTGGWAEAFF
CDR3nt: TGTGCCAGCAGTTTAGTGACAGGCGGCTGGGCTGAAGCTTTCTTT

d_gene: .
v_gene: TRBV7-8
j_gene: TRBJ2-1
abundance: few
CDR3aa: CASSLAGGPYNEQFF
CDR3nt: TGTGCCAGCAGCTTAGCGGGGGGACCCTACAATGAGCAGTTCTTC

d_gene: TRBD2
v_gene: TRBV6-1
j_gene: TRBJ2-1
abundance: .
CDR3aa: CASSAGLAVGYNEQFF
CDR3nt: TGTGCCAGCAGTGCGGGACTAGCTGTGGGCTACAATGAGCAGTTCTTC

d_gene: .
v_gene: TRBV19
j_gene: TRBJ2-1
abundance: .
CDR3aa: CASDPGGSYNEQFF
CDR3nt: TGTGCCAGCGACCCAGGAGGCTCCTACAATGAGCAGTTCTTC

d_gene: .
v_gene: TRBV5-5
j_gene: TRBJ1-2
abundance: .
CDR3aa: CASSTGLYGYTF
CDR3nt: TGTGCCAGCAGCACTGGGTTATATGGCTACACCTTC

d_gene: .
v_gene: TRBV7-6
j_gene: TRBJ1-2
abundance: .
CDR3aa: CAAGTANYGYTF
CDR3nt: TGTGCCGCGGGTACGGCTAACTATGGCTACACCTTC

d_gene: TRBD1
v_gene: TRBV29-1
j_gene: TRBJ2-3
abundance: once
CDR3aa: CSVGGGDADTQYF
CDR3nt: TGCAGCGTTGGAGGGGGCGACGCAGATACGCAGTATTTT

d_gene: .
v_gene: TRBV5-6
j_gene: TRBJ2-3
abundance: once
CDR3aa: CASRCYGRWGTDTQYF
CDR3nt: TGTGCCAGCAGATGTTACGGACGGTGGGGCACAGATACGCAGTATTTT

d_gene: .
v_gene: TRBV6-5
j_gene: TRBJ2-3
abundance: .
CDR3aa: CASSYLTGTDTQYF
CDR3nt: TGTGCCAGCAGTTACCTGACAGGAACAGATACGCAGTATTTT

d_gene: .
v_gene: TRBV6-1
j_gene: TRBJ1-3
abundance: .
CDR3aa: CASSEGVAVSGNTIYF
CDR3nt: TGTGCCAGCAGTGAAGGAGTAGCAGTCTCTGGAAACACCATATATTTT

d_gene: .
v_gene: TRBV28
j_gene: TRBJ2-3
abundance: .
CDR3aa: CASSETDTQYF
CDR3nt: TGTGCCAGCAGTGAGACAGATACGCAGTATTTT

d_gene: .
v_gene: TRBV9
j_gene: TRBJ2-7
abundance: .
CDR3aa: CASSVAGGGSYEQYF
CDR3nt: TGTGCCAGCAGCGTAGCTGGGGGAGGTTCCTACGAGCAGTACTTC

d_gene: TRBD1
v_gene: TRBV7-9
j_gene: TRBJ2-1
abundance: .
CDR3aa: CASSSIKTGGHSYNEQFF
CDR3nt: TGTGCCAGCAGCTCAATTAAAACAGGGGGTCACAGCTACAATGAGCAGTTCTTC

d_gene: .
v_gene: TRBV7-2
j_gene: TRBJ2-7
abundance: .
CDR3aa: CASSHGVSYEQYF
CDR3nt: TGTGCCAGCAGTCACGGGGTCTCCTACGAGCAGTACTTC

d_gene: .
v_gene: TRBV5-5
j_gene: TRBJ2-7
abundance: .
CDR3aa: CASSGTEWGVEQYF
CDR3nt: TGTGCCAGCAGCGGGACGGAGTGGGGAGTCGAGCAGTACTTC

d_gene: .
v_gene: TRBV12-3/TRBV12-4
j_gene: TRBJ2-7
abundance: .
CDR3aa: CASSLPSISVDEQYF
CDR3nt: TGTGCCAGCAGTTTACCCTCGATTTCTGTTGACGAGCAGTACTTC

d_gene: .
v_gene: TRBV28
j_gene: TRBJ2-7
abundance: .
CDR3aa: CASSLRPVSHEQYF
CDR3nt: TGTGCCAGCAGTTTGCGGCCCGTTTCCCACGAGCAGTACTTC

d_gene: TRBD2
v_gene: TRBV3-1
j_gene: TRBJ2-3
abundance: .
CDR3aa: CASSQPLAGGPSTDTQYF
CDR3nt: TGTGCCAGCAGCCAACCACTAGCGGGAGGGCCGAGTACAGATACGCAGTATTTT

d_gene: .
v_gene: TRBV19
j_gene: TRBJ2-7
abundance: once
CDR3aa: CASSWTYSYEQYF
CDR3nt: TGTGCCAGTAGTTGGACTTACTCCTACGAGCAGTACTTC

d_gene: TRBD2
v_gene: TRBV29-1
j_gene: TRBJ2-1
abundance: .
CDR3aa: CSVEGTSGRAYNEQFF
CDR3nt: TGCAGCGTTGAAGGGACTAGCGGGAGGGCCTACAATGAGCAGTTCTTC

d_gene: .
v_gene: TRBV7-2
j_gene: TRBJ2-7
abundance: .
CDR3aa: CASSLSAGAMGEQYF
CDR3nt: TGTGCCAGCAGCTTAAGTGCAGGGGCGATGGGTGAGCAGTACTTC

d_gene: .
v_gene: TRBV7-9
j_gene: TRBJ2-3
abundance: .
CDR3aa: CASSTGDSPDTQYF
CDR3nt: TGTGCCAGCAGCACGGGGGACAGCCCAGATACGCAGTATTTT

d_gene: TRBD2
v_gene: TRBV4-1
j_gene: TRBJ2-1
abundance: .
CDR3aa: CASSRTGTSSYNEQFF
CDR3nt: TGCGCCAGCAGCCGTACCGGGACTAGCTCCTACAATGAGCAGTTCTTC

d_gene: .
v_gene: TRBV4-1
j_gene: TRBJ2-3
abundance: .
CDR3aa: CASSQDSPYTDTQYF
CDR3nt: TGCGCCAGCAGCCAAGATTCTCCCTACACAGATACGCAGTATTTT

d_gene: .
v_gene: TRBV7-9
j_gene: TRBJ2-5
abundance: .
CDR3aa: CASSLEWETLGGTQYF
CDR3nt: TGTGCCAGCAGCTTAGAATGGGAGACCCTCGGAGGGACCCAGTACTTC

d_gene: TRBD1
v_gene: TRBV4-1
j_gene: TRBJ2-7
abundance: .
CDR3aa: CASSQDPSGQGVLEQYF
CDR3nt: TGCGCCAGCAGCCAAGATCCCTCGGGACAGGGGGTTCTCGAGCAGTACTTC

d_gene: .
v_gene: TRBV20-1
j_gene: TRBJ2-2
abundance: .
CDR3aa: CSAGDPTNTGELFF
CDR3nt: TGCAGTGCCGGGGACCCGACGAACACCGGGGAGCTGTTTTTT

d_gene: .
v_gene: TRBV28
j_gene: TRBJ2-3
abundance: .
CDR3aa: CASGLTDTQYF
CDR3nt: TGTGCCAGCGGATTAACAGATACGCAGTATTTT

d_gene: .
v_gene: TRBV6-6
j_gene: TRBJ2-7
abundance: .
CDR3aa: CASSYGATREQYF
CDR3nt: TGTGCCAGCAGTTACGGAGCTACGAGGGAGCAGTACTTC

d_gene: .
v_gene: TRBV19
j_gene: TRBJ1-1
abundance: .
CDR3aa: CASSIWGAEAFF
CDR3nt: TGTGCCAGTAGTATTTGGGGTGCTGAAGCTTTCTTT

d_gene: .
v_gene: TRBV12-3/TRBV12-4
j_gene: TRBJ1-2
abundance: .
CDR3aa: CASSFGVGGNYGYTF
CDR3nt: TGTGCCAGCAGTTTTGGAGTCGGGGGTAACTATGGCTACACCTTC

d_gene: TRBD2
v_gene: TRBV29-1
j_gene: TRBJ2-7
abundance: .
CDR3aa: CSVVLGLGEAGGFHEQYF
CDR3nt: TGCAGCGTTGTTTTGGGCCTGGGTGAAGCGGGAGGATTCCACGAGCAGTACTTC

d_gene: .
v_gene: TRBV19
j_gene: TRBJ2-5
abundance: .
CDR3aa: CASSPRAAGEETQYF
CDR3nt: TGTGCCAGTAGCCCTCGGGCAGCGGGCGAGGAGACCCAGTACTTC

d_gene: .
v_gene: TRBV27
j_gene: TRBJ2-7
abundance: .
CDR3aa: CASSLGQTRGYEQYF
CDR3nt: TGTGCCAGCAGTTTAGGACAGACGAGGGGCTACGAGCAGTACTTC

d_gene: .
v_gene: TRBV25-1
j_gene: TRBJ2-7
abundance: .
CDR3aa: CASSTTSGGDYPYEQYF
CDR3nt: TGTGCCAGCAGTACGACTTCTGGGGGAGACTACCCCTACGAGCAGTACTTC

d_gene: .
v_gene: TRBV3-1
j_gene: TRBJ2-5
abundance: .
CDR3aa: CASSDPETQYF
CDR3nt: TGTGCCAGCAGTGACCCGGAGACCCAGTACTTC

d_gene: TRBD2
v_gene: TRBV27
j_gene: TRBJ2-1
abundance: .
CDR3aa: CASSLWASGSYNEQFF
CDR3nt: TGTGCCAGCAGTTTATGGGCTAGCGGGAGTTACAATGAGCAGTTCTTC

d_gene: TRBD2
v_gene: TRBV3-1
j_gene: TRBJ2-3
abundance: .
CDR3aa: CASSQLAGPAAVADTQYF
CDR3nt: TGTGCCAGCAGCCAACTAGCGGGACCGGCCGCGGTAGCAGATACGCAGTATTTT

d_gene: .
v_gene: TRBV20-1
j_gene: TRBJ2-1
abundance: once
CDR3aa: CSLPSSYNEQFF
CDR3nt: TGCAGTCTGCCAAGCTCCTACAATGAGCAGTTCTTC

d_gene: .
v_gene: TRBV20-1
j_gene: TRBJ2-7
abundance: .
CDR3aa: CSADSTDESYEQYF
CDR3nt: TGCAGTGCTGATTCGACAGATGAATCCTACGAGCAGTACTTC

d_gene: TRBD2
v_gene: TRBV7-9
j_gene: TRBJ2-1
abundance: .
CDR3aa: CASSLTSGAYNEQFF
CDR3nt: TGTGCCAGCAGCTTAACTAGCGGGGCCTACAATGAGCAGTTCTTC

d_gene: TRBD1
v_gene: TRBV6-5
j_gene: TRBJ1-6
abundance: .
CDR3aa: CASSYSGTDNSPLHF
CDR3nt: TGTGCCAGCAGTTACTCAGGGACAGATAATTCACCCCTCCACTTT